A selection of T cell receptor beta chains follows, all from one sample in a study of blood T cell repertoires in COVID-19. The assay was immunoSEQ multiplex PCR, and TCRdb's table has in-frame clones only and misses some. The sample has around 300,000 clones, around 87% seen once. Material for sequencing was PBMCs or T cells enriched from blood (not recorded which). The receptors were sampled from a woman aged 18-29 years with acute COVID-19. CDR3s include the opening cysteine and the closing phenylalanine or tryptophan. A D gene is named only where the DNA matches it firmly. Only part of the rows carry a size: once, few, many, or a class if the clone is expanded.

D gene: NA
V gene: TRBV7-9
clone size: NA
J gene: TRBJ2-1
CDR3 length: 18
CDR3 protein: CASSPGGSVRGSYNEQFF
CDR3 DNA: TGTGCCAGCAGCCCTGGTGGTTCCGTCAGGGGCTCCTACAATGAGCAGTTCTTC

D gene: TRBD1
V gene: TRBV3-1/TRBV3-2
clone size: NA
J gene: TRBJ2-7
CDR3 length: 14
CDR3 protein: CASSQGPGGLEQYF
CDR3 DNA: TGTGCCAGCAGCCAAGGTCCAGGGGGCCTCGAGCAGTACTTC

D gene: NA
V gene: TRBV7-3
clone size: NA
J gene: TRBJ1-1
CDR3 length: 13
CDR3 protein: CASSLTVNTEAFF
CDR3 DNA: TGTGCCAGCAGCTTGACAGTGAACACTGAAGCTTTCTTT

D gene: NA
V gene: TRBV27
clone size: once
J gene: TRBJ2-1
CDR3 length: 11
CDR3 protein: CASSFSNEQFF
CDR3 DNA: TGTGCCAGCAGTTTCAGCAATGAGCAGTTCTTC

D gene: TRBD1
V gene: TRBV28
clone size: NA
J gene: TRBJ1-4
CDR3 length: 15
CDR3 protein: CASSSGQGEYEKLFF
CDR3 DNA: TGTGCCAGCAGTTCCGGACAGGGAGAATACGAAAAACTGTTTTTT

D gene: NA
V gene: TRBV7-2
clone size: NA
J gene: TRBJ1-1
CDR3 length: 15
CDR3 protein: CASSLVTGLGTEAFF
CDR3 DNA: TGTGCCAGCAGCTTGGTTACAGGGTTGGGCACTGAAGCTTTCTTT

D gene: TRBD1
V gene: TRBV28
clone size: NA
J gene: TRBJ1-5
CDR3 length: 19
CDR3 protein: CASSLKALPDRGVNQPQHF
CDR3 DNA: TGTGCCAGCAGTTTAAAAGCCCTACCTGACAGGGGCGTGAATCAGCCCCAGCATTTT

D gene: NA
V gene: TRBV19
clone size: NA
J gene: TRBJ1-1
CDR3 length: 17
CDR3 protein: CASSPPRGRLMNTEAFF
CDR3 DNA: TGTGCCAGTAGTCCACCCCGTGGGCGCCTGATGAACACTGAAGCTTTCTTT

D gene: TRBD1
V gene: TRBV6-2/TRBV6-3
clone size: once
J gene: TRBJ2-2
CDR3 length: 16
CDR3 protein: CASSPQGAGSTGELFF
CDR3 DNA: TGTGCCAGCAGTCCGCAGGGGGCAGGGAGCACCGGGGAGCTGTTTTTT

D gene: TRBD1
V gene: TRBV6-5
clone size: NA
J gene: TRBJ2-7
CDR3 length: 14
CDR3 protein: CASSWTGDSYEQYF
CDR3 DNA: TGTGCCAGCAGTTGGACAGGGGACTCCTACGAGCAGTACTTC

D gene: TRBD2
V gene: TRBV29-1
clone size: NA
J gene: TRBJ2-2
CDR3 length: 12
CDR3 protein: CSVLRTSGELFF
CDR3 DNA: TGCAGCGTCCTCCGGACTAGCGGGGAGCTGTTTTTT

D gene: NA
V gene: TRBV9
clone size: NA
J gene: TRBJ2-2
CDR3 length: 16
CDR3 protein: CASSASTGPGTGELFF
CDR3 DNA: TGTGCCAGCAGCGCCTCTACAGGGCCGGGGACCGGGGAGCTGTTTTTT

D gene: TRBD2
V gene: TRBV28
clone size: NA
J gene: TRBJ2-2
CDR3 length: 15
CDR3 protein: CASSLLAGDAGELFF
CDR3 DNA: TGTGCCAGCAGTTTACTAGCGGGAGATGCCGGGGAGCTGTTTTTT

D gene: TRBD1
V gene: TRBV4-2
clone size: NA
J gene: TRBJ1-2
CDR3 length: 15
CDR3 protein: CASSQGWDSLYGYTF
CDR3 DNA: TGTGCCAGCAGCCAGGGCTGGGACAGTCTCTATGGCTACACCTTC

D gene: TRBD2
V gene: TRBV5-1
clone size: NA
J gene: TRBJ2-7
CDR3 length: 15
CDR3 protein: CASSTTSGNMYEQYF
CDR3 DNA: TGCGCCAGCAGCACGACTAGCGGGAATATGTACGAGCAGTACTTC

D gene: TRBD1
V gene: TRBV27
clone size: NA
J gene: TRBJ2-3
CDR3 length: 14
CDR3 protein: CASRRTGFADTQYF
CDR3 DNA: TGTGCCAGCCGGAGGACAGGGTTTGCAGATACGCAGTATTTT

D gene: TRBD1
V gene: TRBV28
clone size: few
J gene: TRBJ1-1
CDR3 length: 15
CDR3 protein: CASSLWRGLGTEAFF
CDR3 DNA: TGTGCCAGCAGTTTATGGAGGGGGCTTGGCACTGAAGCTTTCTTT

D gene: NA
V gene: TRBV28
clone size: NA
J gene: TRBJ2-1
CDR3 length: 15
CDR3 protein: CASSFRWERKNEQFF
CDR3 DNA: TGTGCCAGCAGTTTTAGGTGGGAGAGAAAAAATGAGCAGTTCTTC

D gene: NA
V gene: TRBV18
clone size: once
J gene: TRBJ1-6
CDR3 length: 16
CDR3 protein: CASSPISTEDNSPLHF
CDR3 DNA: TGTGCCAGCTCACCAATTTCGACAGAAGATAATTCACCCCTCCACTTT

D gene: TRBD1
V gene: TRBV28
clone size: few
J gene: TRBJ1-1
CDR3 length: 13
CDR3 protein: CASSSQTGEGAFF
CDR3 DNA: TGTGCCAGCAGTTCCCAGACAGGGGAGGGAGCTTTCTTT

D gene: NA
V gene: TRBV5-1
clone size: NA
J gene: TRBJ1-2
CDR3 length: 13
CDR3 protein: CASSSQGDYGYTF
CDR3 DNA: TGCGCCAGCAGCTCTCAGGGCGACTATGGCTACACCTTC

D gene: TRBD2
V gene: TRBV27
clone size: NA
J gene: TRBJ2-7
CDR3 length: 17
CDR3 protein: CASSSRASGRVIDEQYF
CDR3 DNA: TGTGCCAGCAGTTCCCGGGCTAGCGGGAGGGTTATCGACGAGCAGTACTTC

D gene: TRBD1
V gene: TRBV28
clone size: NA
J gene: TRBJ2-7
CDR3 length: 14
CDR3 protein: CASSLGQGWYEQYF
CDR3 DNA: TGTGCCAGCAGCTTAGGACAGGGGTGGTACGAGCAGTACTTC

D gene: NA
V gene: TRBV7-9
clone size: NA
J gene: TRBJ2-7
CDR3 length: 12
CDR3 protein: CASSTATYEQYF
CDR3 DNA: TGTGCCAGCAGCACCGCGACCTACGAGCAGTACTTC

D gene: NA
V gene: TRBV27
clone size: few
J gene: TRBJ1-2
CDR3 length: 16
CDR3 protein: CASSLVSGPSPYGYTF
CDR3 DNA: TGTGCCAGCAGTTTAGTGTCAGGGCCAAGCCCCTATGGCTACACCTTC

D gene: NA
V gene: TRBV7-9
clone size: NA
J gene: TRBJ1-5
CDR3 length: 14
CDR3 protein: CASSLNENNQPQHF
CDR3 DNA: TGTGCCAGCAGCTTAAACGAGAACAATCAGCCCCAGCATTTT

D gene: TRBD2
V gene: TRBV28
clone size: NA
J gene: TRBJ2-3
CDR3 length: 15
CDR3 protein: CASSARTSGSYTQYF
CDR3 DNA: TGTGCCAGCAGTGCGAGGACTAGCGGGAGTTATACGCAGTATTTT

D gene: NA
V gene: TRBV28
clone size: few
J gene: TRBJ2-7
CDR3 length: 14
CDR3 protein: CASSLTGVGYEQYF
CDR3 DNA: TGTGCCAGCAGTTTAACGGGAGTAGGGTACGAGCAGTACTTC

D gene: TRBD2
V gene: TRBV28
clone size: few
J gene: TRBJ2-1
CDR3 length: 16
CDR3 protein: CASSFHGGRSYNEQFF
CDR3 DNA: TGTGCCAGCAGTTTCCATGGCGGGAGGTCCTACAATGAGCAGTTCTTC

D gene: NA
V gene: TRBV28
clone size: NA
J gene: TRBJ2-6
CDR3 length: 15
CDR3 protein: CASSPRASGANVLTF
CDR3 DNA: TGTGCCAGCAGTCCCAGGGCCTCTGGGGCCAACGTCCTGACTTTC

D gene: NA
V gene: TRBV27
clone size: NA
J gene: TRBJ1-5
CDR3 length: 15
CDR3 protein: CASSPAGESNQPQHF
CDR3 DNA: TGTGCCAGCAGTCCCGCCGGAGAATCCAATCAGCCCCAGCATTTT

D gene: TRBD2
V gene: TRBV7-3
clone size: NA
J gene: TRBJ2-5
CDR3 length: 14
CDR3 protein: CASSQNGGEETQYF
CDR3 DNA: TGTGCCAGCAGCCAGAACGGGGGGGAAGAGACCCAGTACTTC

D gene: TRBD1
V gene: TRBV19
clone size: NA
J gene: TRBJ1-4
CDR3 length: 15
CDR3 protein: CASSTQGAQNEKLFF
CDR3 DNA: TGTGCCAGTAGTACCCAGGGGGCGCAAAATGAAAAACTGTTTTTT

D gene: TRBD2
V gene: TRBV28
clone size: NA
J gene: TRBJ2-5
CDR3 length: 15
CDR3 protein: CASSLMRGRSETQYF
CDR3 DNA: TGTGCCAGCAGTTTAATGCGCGGGAGGTCAGAGACCCAGTACTTC

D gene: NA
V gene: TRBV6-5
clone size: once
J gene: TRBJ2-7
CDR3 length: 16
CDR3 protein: CASSYSKGEITHEQYF
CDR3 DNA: TGTGCCAGCAGTTACTCGAAGGGGGAGATTACCCACGAGCAGTACTTC

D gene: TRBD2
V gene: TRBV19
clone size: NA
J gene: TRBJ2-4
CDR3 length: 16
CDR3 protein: CASSIALLAGGNIQYF
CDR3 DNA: TGTGCCAGTAGTATAGCTCTACTAGCGGGGGGAAACATTCAGTACTTC

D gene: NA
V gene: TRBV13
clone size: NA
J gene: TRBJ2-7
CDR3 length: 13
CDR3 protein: CASSPDGGYEQYF
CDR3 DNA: TGTGCCAGCAGCCCAGACGGGGGCTACGAGCAGTACTTC

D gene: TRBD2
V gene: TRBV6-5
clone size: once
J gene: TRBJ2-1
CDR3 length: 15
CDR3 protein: CASSPPGLAGERGFF
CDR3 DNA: TGTGCCAGCAGTCCCCCGGGACTAGCGGGAGAAAGGGGATTCTTC

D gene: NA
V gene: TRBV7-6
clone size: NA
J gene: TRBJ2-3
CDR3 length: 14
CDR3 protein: CASSSVVSTDTQYF
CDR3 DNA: TGTGCCAGCAGCTCGGTAGTTAGCACAGATACGCAGTATTTT

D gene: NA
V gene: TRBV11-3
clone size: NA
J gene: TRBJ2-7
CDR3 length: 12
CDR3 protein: CASSSDIYEQYF
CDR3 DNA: TGTGCCAGCAGCTCAGACATCTACGAGCAGTACTTC

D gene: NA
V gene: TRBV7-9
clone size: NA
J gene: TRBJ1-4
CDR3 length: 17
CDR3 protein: CASSSPANLQANEKLFF
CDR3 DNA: TGTGCCAGCAGCTCGCCCGCTAACCTGCAGGCTAATGAAAAACTGTTTTTT

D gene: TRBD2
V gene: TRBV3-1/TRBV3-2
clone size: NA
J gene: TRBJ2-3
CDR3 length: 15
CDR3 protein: CASSWTSGSTDTQYF
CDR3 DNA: TGTGCCAGCAGCTGGACTAGCGGTTCCACAGATACGCAGTATTTT

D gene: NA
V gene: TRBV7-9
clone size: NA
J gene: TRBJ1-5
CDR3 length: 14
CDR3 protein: CASSRTSTNQPQHF
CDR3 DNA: TGTGCCAGCAGCCGGACATCAACGAATCAGCCCCAGCATTTT

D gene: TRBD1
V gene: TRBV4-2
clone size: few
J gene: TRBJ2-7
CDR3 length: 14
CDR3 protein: CASSQDKRDREQYF
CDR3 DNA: TGTGCCAGCAGCCAAGATAAACGGGACAGAGAGCAGTACTTC

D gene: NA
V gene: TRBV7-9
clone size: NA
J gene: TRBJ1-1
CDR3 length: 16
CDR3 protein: CASSPMGGGLNTEAFF
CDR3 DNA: TGTGCCAGCAGCCCGATGGGCGGGGGGTTGAACACTGAAGCTTTCTTT

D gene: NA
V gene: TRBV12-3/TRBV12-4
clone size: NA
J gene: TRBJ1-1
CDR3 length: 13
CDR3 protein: CASSFLGATEAFF
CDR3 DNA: TGTGCCAGCAGTTTTTTGGGGGCTACTGAAGCTTTCTTT

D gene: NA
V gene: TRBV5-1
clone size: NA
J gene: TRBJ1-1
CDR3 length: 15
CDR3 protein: CASSSNLAGEGEAFF
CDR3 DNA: TGCGCCAGCAGCTCAAACCTCGCAGGGGAGGGCGAAGCTTTCTTT

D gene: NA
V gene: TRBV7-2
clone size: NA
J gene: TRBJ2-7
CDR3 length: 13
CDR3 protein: CASSRVPSYEQYF
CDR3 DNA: TGTGCCAGCAGCCGGGTCCCCTCCTACGAGCAGTACTTC

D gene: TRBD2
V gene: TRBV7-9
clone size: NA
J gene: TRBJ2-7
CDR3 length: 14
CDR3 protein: CASSGTNRTYEQYF
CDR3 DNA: TGTGCCAGCAGCGGGACTAACCGTACCTACGAGCAGTACTTC

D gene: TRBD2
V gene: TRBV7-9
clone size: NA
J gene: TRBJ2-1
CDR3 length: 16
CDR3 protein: CASSLVLSGSYNEQFF
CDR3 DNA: TGTGCCAGCAGCTTAGTCCTTAGCGGGAGCTACAATGAGCAGTTCTTC

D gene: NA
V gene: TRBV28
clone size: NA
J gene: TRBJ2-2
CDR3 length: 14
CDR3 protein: CASSLGAGTGELFF
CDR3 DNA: TGTGCCAGCAGTTTAGGAGCCGGAACCGGGGAGCTGTTTTTT

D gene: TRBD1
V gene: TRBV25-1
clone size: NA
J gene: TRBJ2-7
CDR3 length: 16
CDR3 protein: CASSELRETGVDEQYF
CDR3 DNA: TGTGCCAGCAGTGAATTGAGAGAGACAGGGGTAGACGAGCAGTACTTC

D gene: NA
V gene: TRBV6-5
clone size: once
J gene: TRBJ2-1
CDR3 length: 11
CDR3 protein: CASSTIEGRFF
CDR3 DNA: TGTGCCAGCAGTACCATCGAGGGCAGGTTCTTC

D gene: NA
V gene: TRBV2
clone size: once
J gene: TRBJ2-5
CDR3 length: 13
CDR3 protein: CASNLLVGETQYF
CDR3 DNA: TGTGCCAGCAACCTACTCGTCGGGGAGACCCAGTACTTC

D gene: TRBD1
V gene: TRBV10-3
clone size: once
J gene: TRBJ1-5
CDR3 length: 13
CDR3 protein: CAISEQGGGPQHF
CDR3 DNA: TGTGCCATCAGTGAACAGGGGGGCGGGCCCCAGCATTTT